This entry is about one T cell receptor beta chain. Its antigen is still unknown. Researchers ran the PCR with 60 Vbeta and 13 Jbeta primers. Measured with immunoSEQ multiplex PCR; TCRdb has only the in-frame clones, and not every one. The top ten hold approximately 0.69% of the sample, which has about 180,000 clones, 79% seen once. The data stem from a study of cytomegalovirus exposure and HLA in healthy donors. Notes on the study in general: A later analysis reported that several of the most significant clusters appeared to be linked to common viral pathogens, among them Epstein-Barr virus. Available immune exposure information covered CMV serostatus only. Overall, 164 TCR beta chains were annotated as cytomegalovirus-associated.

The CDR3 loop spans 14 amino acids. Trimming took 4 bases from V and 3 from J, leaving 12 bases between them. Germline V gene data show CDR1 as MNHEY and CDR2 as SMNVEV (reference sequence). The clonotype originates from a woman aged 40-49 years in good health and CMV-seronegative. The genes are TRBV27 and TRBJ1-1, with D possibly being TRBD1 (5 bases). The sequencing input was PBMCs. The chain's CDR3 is CASSSQGWDTEAFF. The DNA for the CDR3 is TGTGCCAGCAGTTCCCAGGGTTGGGACACTGAAGCTTTCTTT.